This T cell receptor (beta chain) was sequenced during a study of radiotherapy plus CTLA-4 blockade in lung cancer. Study results and caveats: Tumor-derived TCR clones expanded in blood after radiotherapy plus ipilimumab. How blood T cell clones changed early, along with interferon-beta, reportedly forecast response best.

Remarks on this clone: As yet, its antigen is unknown.

Produced via immunoSEQ multiplex PCR; TCRdb's table is partial and in-frame only. The data show around 90,000 clones, roughly four fifths seen once. Trimming shortened V by 4 bases and J by 7 bases, and 9 bases separated the two germline ends. Germline CDR1 reads SGHDT; CDR2 reads YYEEEE. The CDR3 has 12 residues. Lung cancer patients with chemo-refractory metastatic non-small-cell disease were given focal radiation plus CTLA-4 blockade with ipilimumab. Sequencing was performed on peripheral blood, taken from a patient treated with radiotherapy plus ipilimumab. The rearrangement uses TRBV5-6 and TRBJ1-5; D gene unclear. The sequence derives from a human donor with non-small cell lung cancer who had stable disease on radiotherapy plus ipilimumab. CDR3 coding DNA: TGTGCCAGCAGCAAAGGCCCCCAGCCCCAGCATTTT. This translates into CASSKGPQPQHF.